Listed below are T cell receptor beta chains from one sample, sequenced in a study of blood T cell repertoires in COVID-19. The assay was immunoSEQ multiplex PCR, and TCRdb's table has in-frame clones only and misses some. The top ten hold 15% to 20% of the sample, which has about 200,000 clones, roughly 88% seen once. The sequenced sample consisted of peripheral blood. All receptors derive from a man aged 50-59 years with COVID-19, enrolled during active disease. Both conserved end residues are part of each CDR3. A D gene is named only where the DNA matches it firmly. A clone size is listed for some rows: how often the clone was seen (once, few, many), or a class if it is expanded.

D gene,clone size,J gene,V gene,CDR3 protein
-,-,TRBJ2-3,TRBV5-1,CASSFNRGGTDTQYF
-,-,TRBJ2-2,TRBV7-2,CASSFDRNTGELFF
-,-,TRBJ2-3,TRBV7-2,CASSSPSGGFSTDTQYF
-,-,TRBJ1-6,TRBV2,CASSGRAYNSPLHF
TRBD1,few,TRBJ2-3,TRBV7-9,CASSLEGATTDTQYF
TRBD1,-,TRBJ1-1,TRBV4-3,CASSLDRGNTEAFF
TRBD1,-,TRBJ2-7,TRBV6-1,CASSEALRTGVIYEQYF
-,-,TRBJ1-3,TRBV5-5,CASSLQEAGGNTIYF
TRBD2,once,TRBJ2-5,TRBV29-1,CSVVGGGWGGETQYF
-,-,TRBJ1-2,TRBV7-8,CASSTGRPGYTF
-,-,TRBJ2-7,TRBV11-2,CASSPGGISYEQYF
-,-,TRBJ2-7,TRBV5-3,CARSGSHAGQLRVQYF
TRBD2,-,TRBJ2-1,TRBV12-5,CASGLGSGRARDNEQFF
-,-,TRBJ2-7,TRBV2,CASSEVGLPIYEQYF
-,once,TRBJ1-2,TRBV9,CASSVFDRPYGYTF
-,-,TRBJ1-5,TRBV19,CASSFRDTYQPQHF
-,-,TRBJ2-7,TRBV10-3,CAISESASSYEQYF
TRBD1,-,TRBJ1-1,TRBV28,CATTSGTGLTEAFF
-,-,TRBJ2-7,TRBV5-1,CASSLGSPWSEQYF
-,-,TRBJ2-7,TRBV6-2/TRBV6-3,CASSYRDTGHEQYF
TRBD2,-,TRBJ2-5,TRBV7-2,CASSVDASGGRETQYF
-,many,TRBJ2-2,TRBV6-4,CASSERGGTGELFF
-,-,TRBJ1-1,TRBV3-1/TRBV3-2,CASSPAWTNTEAFF
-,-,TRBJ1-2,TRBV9,CASSVQGYGYTF
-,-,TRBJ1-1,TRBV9,CASSVEAGARSEAFF
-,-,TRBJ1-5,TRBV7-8,CASSFISAGDSNQPQHF
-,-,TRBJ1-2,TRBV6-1,CASSELRTVYGYTF
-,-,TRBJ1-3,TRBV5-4,CASSLSGAGNTIYF
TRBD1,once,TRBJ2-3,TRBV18,CASSPTGWADTQYF
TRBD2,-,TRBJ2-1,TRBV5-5,CASNKMTSGNLLQYYNEQFF
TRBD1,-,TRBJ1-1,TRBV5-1,CASSLEQGGRTEAFF